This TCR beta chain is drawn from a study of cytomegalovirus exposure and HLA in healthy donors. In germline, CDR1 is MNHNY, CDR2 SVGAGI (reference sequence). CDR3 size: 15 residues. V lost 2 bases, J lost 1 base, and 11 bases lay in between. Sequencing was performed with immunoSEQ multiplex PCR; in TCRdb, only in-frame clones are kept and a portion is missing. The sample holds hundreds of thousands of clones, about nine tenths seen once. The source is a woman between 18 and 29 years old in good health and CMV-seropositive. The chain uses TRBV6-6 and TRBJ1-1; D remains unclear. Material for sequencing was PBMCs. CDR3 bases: TGTGCCAGCAGTTACCCTGGACTGTCGAACACTGAAGCTTTCTTT. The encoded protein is CASSYPGLSNTEAFF.